A selection of T cell receptor beta chains follows, all from one sample in a study of blood T cells in healthy people across ages. Via MiXCR, TCRdb re-called the 5' RACE reads, giving one row per CDR3 protein. The sample carries 590,000 or so distinct CDR3 sequences, about 30% recorded once. The sample comprised blood. The receptors were sampled from a woman older than 75 in good health. Each CDR3 is given with its conserved first and last residue. D genes are given only for firm matches. The size entry is marked missing in some rows and otherwise reads once, few, many or a size class.

cdr3_aa	cdr3_nt	d_call	clone_size	v_call	j_call
CASSSARKGCEQYF	TGTGCCAGCAGCTCAGCGCGAAAGGGGTGCGAGCAGTACTTC	.	.	TRBV7-9	TRBJ2-7
CASSLGAENIQYF	TGTGCCAGCAGCTTAGGGGCGGAGAACATTCAGTACTTC	.	few	TRBV7-6	TRBJ2-4
CASSYRLAGSYEQYF	TGTGCCAGCAGCTACCGACTAGCGGGCTCCTACGAGCAGTACTTC	TRBD2	many	TRBV2	TRBJ2-7
CASSLTGQTTDTQYF	TGTGCCAGCAGCTTAACGGGACAGACTACAGATACGCAGTATTTT	TRBD1	many	TRBV7-2	TRBJ2-3
CASSLNPLGTDRGNQPQHF	TGTGCCAGCAGTTTAAACCCTCTTGGGACGGATCGGGGCAATCAGCCCCAGCATTTT	.	many	TRBV27	TRBJ1-5
CASKGQGNYGYTF	TGTGCCAGCAAGGGACAGGGGAACTATGGCTACACCTTC	TRBD1	.	TRBV28	TRBJ1-2
CASSRGDRLAEEQYF	TGCGCCAGCAGCCGGGGGGACAGATTAGCCGAGGAGCAGTACTTC	.	many	TRBV5-1	TRBJ2-7
CASRRGAGTDTQYF	TGTGCCAGCAGACGGGGCGCGGGCACAGATACGCAGTATTTT	.	few	TRBV27	TRBJ2-3
CASSQSTANSPLHF	TGTGCCAGCAGCCAATCCACAGCTAATTCACCCCTCCACTTT	.	.	TRBV14	TRBJ1-6
CSVGGTEFSYEQYF	TGCAGCGTGGGGGGGACAGAATTTTCCTACGAGCAGTACTTC	.	many	TRBV29-1	TRBJ2-7
CASSLDGVGADTQYF	TGTGCCAGCAGCTTGGATGGCGTGGGAGCAGATACGCAGTATTTT	.	.	TRBV5-5	TRBJ2-3
CATSDTSGASTDTQYF	TGTGCCACCAGTGATACGAGCGGGGCTAGCACAGATACGCAGTATTTT	TRBD2	.	TRBV24-1	TRBJ2-3
CASRTSGGENEQFF	TGCGCCAGCCGTACTAGCGGGGGGGAGAATGAGCAGTTCTTC	TRBD2	many	TRBV5-1	TRBJ2-1
CATSRDRGARNTEAFF	TGTGCCACCAGCAGAGACCGGGGGGCGAGGAACACTGAAGCTTTCTTT	.	few	TRBV15	TRBJ1-1
CASSHGTVYNEQFF	TGTGCCAGCAGCCACGGGACAGTCTACAATGAGCAGTTCTTC	TRBD1	.	TRBV7-8	TRBJ2-1
CATSDRTGEETQYF	TGTGCCACCAGTGACCGGACAGGCGAAGAGACCCAGTACTTC	TRBD1	many	TRBV24-1	TRBJ2-5
CASSRSGTAYNSPLHF	TGTGCCAGCAGCCGTTCCGGGACAGCCTATAATTCACCCCTCCACTTT	TRBD1	.	TRBV9	TRBJ1-6
CAIPGTGVTSGANVLTF	TGTGCCATCCCCGGGACAGGAGTGACCTCTGGGGCCAACGTCCTGACTTTC	TRBD1	many	TRBV2	TRBJ2-6
CASSQEGYNEQFF	TGCGCCAGCAGCCAAGAAGGCTACAATGAGCAGTTCTTC	.	.	TRBV4-1	TRBJ2-1
CASSNGQGVYSPLHF	TGTGCCAGCAGTAATGGACAGGGGGTGTATTCACCCCTCCACTTT	TRBD1	many	TRBV6-5	TRBJ1-6
CASSYSTGAPSGNTIYF	TGTGCCAGCAGTTACTCGACAGGGGCTCCATCAGGAAACACCATATATTTT	TRBD1	.	TRBV6-6	TRBJ1-3
CASSYSRGSTIGYTF	TGTGCCAGCAGTTACTCGAGGGGTAGCACTATTGGCTACACCTTC	.	many	TRBV6-5	TRBJ1-2
CASSFLGEGTEAFF	TGTGCCAGCAGCTTTTTAGGTGAAGGTACTGAAGCTTTCTTT	.	.	TRBV7-3	TRBJ1-1